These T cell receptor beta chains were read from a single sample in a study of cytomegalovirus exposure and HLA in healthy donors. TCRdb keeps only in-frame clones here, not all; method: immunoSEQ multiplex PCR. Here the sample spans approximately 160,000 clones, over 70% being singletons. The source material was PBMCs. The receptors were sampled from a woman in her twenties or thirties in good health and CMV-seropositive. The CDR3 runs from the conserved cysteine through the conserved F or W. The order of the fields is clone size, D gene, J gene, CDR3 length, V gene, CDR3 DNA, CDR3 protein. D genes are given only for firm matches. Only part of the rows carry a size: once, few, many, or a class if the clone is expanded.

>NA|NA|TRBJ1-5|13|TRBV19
TGTGCCAGTAGTCCAGGGTATCGGCAGCCCCAGCATTTT
CASSPGYRQPQHF
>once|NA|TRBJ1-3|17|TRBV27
TGTGCCAGCAGTTTAGACCATGGGCGAACCTCTGGAAACACCATATATTTT
CASSLDHGRTSGNTIYF
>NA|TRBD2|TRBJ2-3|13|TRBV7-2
TGTGCCAGCAGCCCTCGGACTAGTCCAACGCAGTATTTT
CASSPRTSPTQYF
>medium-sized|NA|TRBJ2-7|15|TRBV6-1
TGTGCCAGCAGTGAAGTTGGGGGGAGCTCCTACGAGCAGTACTTC
CASSEVGGSSYEQYF
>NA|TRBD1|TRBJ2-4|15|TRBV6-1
TGTGCCAGCAGGGACAGGGACTTAGCCAAAAACATTCAGTACTTC
CASRDRDLAKNIQYF
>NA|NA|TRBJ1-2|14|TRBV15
TGTGCCACCAGCAGAGAATACGCCAGCTATGGCTACACCTTC
CATSREYASYGYTF
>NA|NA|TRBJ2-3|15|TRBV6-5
TGTGCCAGCAGAACACGACTTACTAGCACAGATACGCAGTATTTT
CASRTRLTSTDTQYF
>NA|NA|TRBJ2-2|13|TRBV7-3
TGTGCCAGCAAGTATACAGGGAGCGGGGAGCTGTTTTTT
CASKYTGSGELFF
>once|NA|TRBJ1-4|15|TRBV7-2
TGTGCCAGCAGCTCCCTGGGGGGTTCTAATGAAAAACTGTTTTTT
CASSSLGGSNEKLFF
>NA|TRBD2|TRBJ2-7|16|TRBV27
TGTGCCAGCAGTTTTCGGGTAGCGGGAGTTATCTACGAGCAGTACTTC
CASSFRVAGVIYEQYF
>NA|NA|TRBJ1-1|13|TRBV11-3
TGTGCCAGCAGCTTTGAGGGGAACACTGAAGCTTTCTTT
CASSFEGNTEAFF
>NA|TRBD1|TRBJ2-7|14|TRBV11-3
TGTGCCAGCAGCCCCACAGGGGTAAGCGGCGAGCAGTACTTC
CASSPTGVSGEQYF
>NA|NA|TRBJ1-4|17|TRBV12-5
TGTGCTAGTGGTTTGCACGTAACAGCCACCGCGGGTGAAAAACTGTTTTTT
CASGLHVTATAGEKLFF
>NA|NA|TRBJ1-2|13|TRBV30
TGTGCCTGGAACTCAGGGGCCAACTATGGCTACACCTTC
CAWNSGANYGYTF
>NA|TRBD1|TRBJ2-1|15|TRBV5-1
TGCGCCAGCAGCTTGGTACAGGGGGCGCAGGCTGAGCAGTTCTTC
CASSLVQGAQAEQFF
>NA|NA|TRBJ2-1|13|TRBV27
TGTGCCAGTTCAACTAACTCCTACAATGAGCAGTTCTTC
CASSTNSYNEQFF
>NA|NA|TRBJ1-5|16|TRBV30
TGTGCCTGGAGTGTCGGGAACCCCTTAGGCAATCAGCCCCAGCATTTT
CAWSVGNPLGNQPQHF
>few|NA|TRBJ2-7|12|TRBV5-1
TGCGCCAGCAGCTTGGGGCAATCCGAGCAGTACTTC
CASSLGQSEQYF
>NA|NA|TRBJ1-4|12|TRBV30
TGTGCCTGGGGGGCTTCTAGGGAAAAACTGTTTTTT
CAWGASREKLFF
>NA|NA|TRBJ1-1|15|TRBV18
TGTGCCAGCTCACCACAGGAAGGGGGGGCCGCTGAAGCTTTCTTT
CASSPQEGGAAEAFF
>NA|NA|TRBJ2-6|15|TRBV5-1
TGCGCCAGCACTCCTACCTCCTCTGGGGCCAACGTCCTGACTTTC
CASTPTSSGANVLTF
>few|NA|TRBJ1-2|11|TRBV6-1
TGTGCCAGCAGTCCTAGCTATGGCTACACCTTC
CASSPSYGYTF
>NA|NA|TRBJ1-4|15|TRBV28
TGTGCCAGCAAAACACAGGGAGCTTTAAATGAAAAACTGTTTTTT
CASKTQGALNEKLFF
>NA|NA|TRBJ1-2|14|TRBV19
TGTGCCAGTAGTACCCAGATGACAGGCCGCGGCTACACCTTC
CASSTQMTGRGYTF
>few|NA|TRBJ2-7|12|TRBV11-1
TGTGCCAGCAGCTTAACGGCCTACGAGCAGTACTTC
CASSLTAYEQYF
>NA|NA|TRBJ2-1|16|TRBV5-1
TGCGCCAGCAGCTTGGATCGCTTGACAGATTACAATGAGCAGTTCTTC
CASSLDRLTDYNEQFF
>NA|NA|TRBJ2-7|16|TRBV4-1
TGCGCCAGCAGCCCACCGGGACACTTTTCCACAAACGAGCAGTACTTC
CASSPPGHFSTNEQYF
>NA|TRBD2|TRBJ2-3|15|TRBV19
TGTGCCAGTACCTCAGCGGGAGGGAGGACAGATACGCAGTATTTT
CASTSAGGRTDTQYF